This section outlines one T cell receptor beta chain sequence together with its context. Its antigen remains unidentified. No much larger clone is present one base from it, and per-base qualities are unavailable. This entry belongs to a study of cytomegalovirus exposure and HLA in healthy donors (dated by TCRdb to about 2017). Notes on the research overall: An earlier analysis of 587 of the donors reported 276 Gb of sequence data and 117 million unique TCR beta sequences obtained from 150 million to 200 million T cells. Along with the approximately 620-subject first cohort, a separate validation cohort of over 90 different subjects was used. Genome-wide SNP genotypes for about 65% of the roughly 670 donors were used in a later genetic analysis, which treated that subset as a discovery cohort. The study combined high-throughput TCR immunosequencing, statistical association of individual TCRs with disease status, and machine learning to predict cytomegalovirus infection status. An early release covering roughly 600 HLA-typed donors comprised about 300 gigabases of sequencing data and 65 million to 100 million unique TCR sequences. A later analysis re-examined previously published TCR beta repertoires from more than 550 donors and added high-resolution HLA genotyping to investigate patterns of TCR occurrence. Rather than using new phenotypic data, the later analysis identified candidate immune exposures from TCR beta sequences and from how often those sequences occurred across donors. An earlier analysis of around 580 of the donors used high-throughput TCR beta sequencing to judge whether each TCR beta V gene segment behaved as functional or pseudogenic. The aim of the study was to test whether cataloging public T cell receptors could identify signatures of past pathogen exposure. Class I and class II HLA loci were covered by the typing at four-digit resolution. Donor age, sex, ethnicity and CMV serostatus were compiled alongside the repertoire data. The T cell repertoires of some 670 subjects were profiled by immunosequencing and related to cytomegalovirus serostatus. The genetic ancestry cluster associated with self-reported Caucasian donors included approximately 85% of the roughly 380 genotyped donors. All discovery cohort repertoires had been generated on a single sequencing platform. Typing coverage differed by locus: A, B, C, DRB1 and DQB1 were typed in roughly 620-630 donors, DQA1 in about 510, DPA1 in some 600, and DPB1 in roughly 450. A handful of DR-DQ haplotypes were handled as single units for association and clustering because linkage in the cohort was strong. Among roughly 400 genotyped donors of the cohort, an average of roughly 230,000 unique TCR beta nucleotide sequences was sequenced per donor, of which roughly 17% were non-productive.

The protocol used for the library was the immunoSEQ multiplex PCR assay. For the multiplex PCR, a mixture combining 60 forward primers for TCR Vbeta segments and 13 reverse primers for TCR Jbeta segments was used. The CDR3 region of rearranged TCR beta genes was amplified from genomic DNA by a multiplex PCR assay. The amplified TCR beta libraries were sequenced on the Illumina HiSeq System as 87-base-pair reads. For the original study's pipeline: Across the 670 or so repertoires, a later analysis counted roughly 84 million unique TCR beta chains, 8.5 million to 12 million of which were shared by at least two donors. To remove PCR and sequencing errors, raw reads were error-corrected and collapsed into unique sequences using a nearest-neighbor algorithm that merged closely related sequences. Alignment of CDR3 sequences to IMGT reference sequences was used to assign V, D and J gene segments. Each retained sequence needed at least a six-nucleotide match to both a V gene segment and a J gene segment. A rearrangement was called productive if the CDR3 had no stop codons and remained in frame with V and J, and every other rearrangement was called non-productive. CDR3 was defined by IMGT convention, running from the second conserved V-encoded cysteine to the conserved J-encoded phenylalanine. The earlier analysis of roughly 590 of the donors excluded sequences that lacked an unambiguous match to a single V gene segment. An earlier analysis of approximately 590 of the donors called V segments functional above 56.7% productive rearrangements and segregating when the between-donor standard deviation exceeded 5%. A statistical classification framework was built to diagnose cytomegalovirus status from the catalog of TCR beta chain sequences. In a later analysis, V and J genes were assigned by comparing TCR nucleotide sequences against IMGT/GENE-DB human TR gene sequences. The TCRdist pipeline was used in a later analysis to assign CDR3 sequences and most-parsimonious VDJ recombination scenarios. In a later analysis, every TCR beta chain was defined by the combination of its CDR3 amino acid sequence and its V-gene family, and reads without a unique V-gene family were dropped. To address suspected cross-contamination and a sequencing artifact, a later analysis removed around 600 highly shared, low-generation-probability nucleotide sequences. A later analysis calculated a clonal expansion index for each public chain from normalized within-repertoire ranks of inferred template counts. A later analysis computed generation probabilities with a VDJ recombination model fitted to out-of-frame rearrangements, and checked the results against IGoR. Hypergeometric tests were used in a later analysis to score TCR-TCR, TCR-HLA and TCR-CMV co-occurrence, with a repertoire-size bias correction applied to the TCR pairs. To estimate false discovery rates, a later analysis permuted the HLA or CMV assignments 20 times. In a later analysis, co-occurring TCRs were grouped using DBSCAN, with TCRdist sequence similarity added in when clustering inside HLA-allele-positive subsets. For co-occurrence clustering, repertoires with fewer than 30,000 or more than 120,000 public chains were excluded, along with five repertoires with anomalous nucleotide sharing. Imported from immuneACCESS, the table was reduced by TCRdb to in-frame sequences with V and J called. These copies leave out some clones; in studies compared against another copy, an unresolved V gene accounts for under half, and the cause of the remainder is not known. V, J and clone size reflect that table, while D and trimming were determined from the DNA. In this sample the table shows 150,000 to 200,000 clones, 81% of which occur a single time. Together, the top ten hold around 1.9% of the sample.

Beyond this particular receptor, the publication reports: Three of the identified cytomegalovirus-associated TCR beta chains were confirmed in vitro to be specific for cytomegalovirus antigens. The only immune exposure information available for the cohort was CMV serostatus. Compared with equally common non-associated chains, HLA-associated TCR beta chains in a later analysis were more clonally expanded and had lower generation probabilities. Over 15 rarely observed V segments, including chromosome 9 orphons, were excluded from the earlier analysis of 550 to 700 of the donors because counts were too low. In this cohort, only TCR beta chains were sequenced, and detectable features were limited by the absence of alpha or paired-chain data. Most TCR sequences were seen in very few donors, while some public TCRs were found in many individuals. In a later analysis, TCR association rates were found to vary across HLA loci, with the most associated TCRs seen for DRB1 alleles and the fewest for HLA-C alleles. In a later analysis, most CMV-associated TCR beta chains were found to appear HLA-restricted, with HLA associations seemingly driven largely by CMV exposure. Because the 87-base-pair reads could not distinguish some IMGT-functional V segments, including TRBV6-2 and TRBV6-3, those segments were excluded. Because HLA typing was unavailable for some donors at each locus, only the typed subset was used in association tests. According to a later genetic analysis, donors in an Asian-associated ancestry cluster had fewer N-insertions in productive TCRs than the roughly 700-donor mean. At a false discovery rate of 0.05, a later analysis linked 16,000 or so TCR beta sequences to specific HLA alleles. Strong co-occurrence of HLA alleles, especially DR and DQ, made assigning TCR associations to individual alleles difficult. According to the authors, the approach could potentially be generalized to other disease states and immunological phenotypes. Several of the top co-occurrence clusters appeared to be linked to parvovirus B19, influenza, CMV and Epstein-Barr virus, according to a later analysis. Correlated functional status among segregating V segments might reflect linkage disequilibrium, but an unknown experimental factor could not be ruled out. In an earlier analysis of 450 to 750 of the donors, most TCR beta V segments appeared in productive rearrangements about 87% or about 30% of the time, broadly matching IMGT annotations. A cluster of highly shared sequence variants was judged likely to represent a technical artifact of the sequencing pipeline. In a later genetic analysis, a missense DCLRE1C variant was associated with V-gene and J-gene trimming of TCR beta chains, and the association was replicated in an independent cohort. The classifier was reported to diagnose cytomegalovirus status with high specificity and sensitivity in both the original cohort and the validation cohort. The study gave a list of 150 to 200 TCR beta chains associated with cytomegalovirus. A further reported finding was that TCR beta sequences accurately predicted the HLA-A and HLA-B alleles for most subjects in the first cohort. Presence/absence analyses assumed roughly uniform sequencing depth across donors, an assumption that may not hold.

CDR3 length: 14 amino acids, cysteine to phenylalanine. Left in the record is the CDR3 DNA by itself, 42 bases read in frame from the first base. V is cut back by 3 bases and J by 6 bases, with 4 bases in the junction unmatched. Reading the germline V gene (reference sequence) gives CDR1 LNHDA and CDR2 SQIVND. The cohort comprised some 700 healthy bone marrow donors. All cohort members were sampled while nominally healthy, although unrecorded immune exposures were likely present. The donor tested CMV seronegative and was one of the 352 seronegative cohort members. Each donor provided a peripheral blood sample, and peripheral blood mononuclear cells were used for TCR beta sequencing. The Qiagen DNeasy Blood Extraction Kit was used to extract genomic DNA from the blood cell samples.

Sequenced input: PBMCs. This TCR was recovered from a man between 18 and 29 years old in good health and CMV-seronegative. Here the chain combines TRBV19 and TRBJ1-1, and 10 junctional nucleotides match TRBD1. DNA sequence: TGTGCCAGTAGTATGGGGACAGGGGACGCTGAAGCTTTCTTT. This is translated as CASSMGTGDAEAFF.